The 11 T cell receptor beta chains given below trace back to one sample, sequenced in a study of blood T cell repertoires in COVID-19. TCRdb keeps only in-frame clones here, not all; method: immunoSEQ multiplex PCR. Among 140,000 to 150,000 clones listed, over 70% were seen once. The specimen sequenced was peripheral blood. The source is a woman aged 45-59 years with acute or convalescent COVID-19.

This rearrangement joins TRBV2 to TRBJ1-2; tentatively, D is TRBD1 (5 bases). There are 13 residues in the CDR3. V dropped 1 base and J dropped 4 bases, with 7 bases sitting between them. Per germline, CDR1 SNHLY and CDR2 FYNNEI. CDR3 region: CASSEGQLYGYTF. CDR3 nucleotides: TGTGCCAGCAGTGAAGGACAGCTCTATGGCTACACCTTC.

The rearrangement uses TRBV30 and TRBJ1-6; D perhaps matches TRBD1 (5 bases). V gave up 4 bases and J gave up 14 bases, with 15 bases separating them. Looked up from germline, CDR1 is GTSNPN and CDR2 is SVGIG (reference sequence). This CDR3 comprises 12 residues. The CDR3 DNA is TGTGCCTGGAAGGGGCCGTTAGCGGCCCTCCACTTT. Translated, it gives CAWKGPLAALHF. Supplemented by reference TRBV30 and TRBJ1-6, the full variable domain reads SQTIHQWPATLVQPVGSPLSLECTVEGTSNPNLYWYRQAAGRGLQLLFYSVGIGQISSEVPQNLSASRPQDRQFILSSKKLLLSDSGFYLCAWKGPLAALHFGNGTRLTVT.

V gene TRBV27 combines with J gene TRBJ2-3; maybe TRBD2 (5 bases). The CDR3 sequence is 15 residues long. Germline assignment: CDR1 MNHEY and CDR2 SMNVEV (reference sequence). V shed 5 bases and J shed 0 bases, with 12 bases lying between them. CDR3 DNA: TGTGCCAGCAGTCCTACCGGGGTCAGCACAGATACGCAGTATTTT. This translates into CASSPTGVSTDTQYF.

The chain uses TRBV18 and TRBJ1-1, with D tentatively TRBD1 (5 bases). V was clipped by 0 bases and J by 8 bases, with 13 bases between them. CDR1 and CDR2 from the germline V gene are KGHSH and LQKENI. This CDR3 is 14 amino acids long. CDR3 sequence reads: CASSPPGLRGEAFF. In DNA, the CDR3 is TGTGCCAGCTCACCACCGGGTTTAAGGGGAGAAGCTTTCTTT.

The chain joins TRBV19 to TRBJ2-5; 10 bases are a match to TRBD2. J lost 5 bases, V lost 8 bases, and 14 bases had no gene match. CDR1 is LNHDA, CDR2 SQIVND, per germline (reference sequence). This CDR3 region has 16 residues. CDR3 residues: CASGPSGSSLSETQYF. Here the CDR3 DNA reads TGTGCCAGTGGGCCTAGCGGGAGTTCCCTGTCGGAGACCCAGTACTTC. The full variable domain, its missing parts supplied by reference TRBV19 and TRBJ2-5, is DGGITQSPKYLFRKEGQNVTLSCEQNLNHDAMYWYRQDPGQGLRLIYYSQIVNDFQKGDIAEGYSVSREKKESFPLTVTSAQKNPTAFYLCASGPSGSSLSETQYFGPGTRLLVL.

The DNA for the CDR3 is TGTGCCACCAGCAGAGATCCACGGACAGGGGATTTCGCAAAAGGCCAAGAGACCCAGTACTTC. Translation gives CATSRDPRTGDFAKGQETQYF. The V call is TRBV15, the J call TRBJ2-5; 9 nucleotides line up with TRBD1. The CDR3 is 21 residues long. Germline V gives CDR1 LNHNV, CDR2 YYDKDF (reference sequence). J gave up 1 base and V 0 bases, and 18 bases lay outside the gene matches.

V and J are TRBV5-6 and TRBJ2-7; 8 nucleotides agree with TRBD1. The J segment lost 5 bases and the V segment lost 1 base, leaving 8 bases of the junction unmatched. Per the germline V gene, CDR1 is SGHDT and CDR2 is YYEEEE. There are 15 residues in the CDR3. In nucleotides, the CDR3 is TGTGCCAGCAGCTTGTGGGCAGGGGGCTACAACGAGCAGTACTTC. Protein: CASSLWAGGYNEQYF.

The chain links TRBV27 to TRBJ1-6, with 7 bases aligning to TRBD1. The CDR3 is 16 amino acids. Per germline, CDR1 MNHEY and CDR2 SMNVEV (reference sequence). With V trimmed by 6 bases and J by 3 bases, 8 bases remained unmatched. CDR3 bases: TGTGCCAGCAGACCCCGACAGGGATTCTATAATTCACCCCTCCACTTT. Encoded protein: CASRPRQGFYNSPLHF.

The V call is TRBV24-1, the J call TRBJ2-1, with a tentative D call TRBD1 (5 bases). The CDR3 runs to 14 residues. The V end lost 4 bases, the J end lost 4 bases, and 10 bases lay between the germline ends. Germline V lookup: CDR1 KGHDR, CDR2 SFDVKD. CDR3 region: CATSDSGAYNEQFF. The DNA of the CDR3 is TGTGCCACCAGTGACAGTGGGGCTTACAATGAGCAGTTCTTC.

This clone was counted once. In the same sample, other DNA sequences code for this CDR3. The V and J genes are TRBV15 and TRBJ2-5, with no clear D. The germline V gene has CDR1 LNHNV and CDR2 YYDKDF (reference sequence). The CDR3 has 13 residues. Trimming pared 0 bases from V and 4 bases from J, leaving 6 bases between. The CDR3 region has the DNA TGTGCCACCAGCAGAGATACATCAGAGACCCAGTACTTC. Amino acids: CATSRDTSETQYF.

The chain joins TRBV5-1 to TRBJ2-5, with 8 bases fitting TRBD2. V gave up 0 bases and J gave up 4 bases; unmatched junction bases: 8. CDR1 is SGHRS and CDR2 is YFSETQ in the germline V gene. The CDR3 sequence is 16 residues long. The CDR3 sequence is CASSLAFGGASETQYF. The DNA of the CDR3 is TGCGCCAGCAGCTTGGCCTTCGGGGGGGCCTCAGAGACCCAGTACTTC.